This entry features one TCR beta chain sequence. These data are taken from a study of blood T cell repertoires in COVID-19. Study information: PBMCs, B-cell-depleted T cells, or T cells were the source of the cDNA or gDNA that made up the material.

Under the authors' procedure: Reference gene primer amplification yielded estimated nucleated cell counts. The data were produced by immunoSEQ multiplex PCR, yet TCRdb's version contains in-frame clones alone and is incomplete. The V and J calls and the clone size are those of that table, but D and trimming were determined from the DNA. The sample includes some 42,000 clones, roughly 90% of them seen just once. The source of this sequence is a human donor in a cohort sampled during active COVID-19. Material for sequencing was peripheral blood.

The CDR3 loop reads CASSHDSILNTGELFF. In DNA, the CDR3 is TGCGCCAGCAGCCACGACAGCATCCTAAACACCGGGGAGCTGTTTTTT. This chain joins TRBV5-1 and TRBJ2-2, with a weak D call TRBD1 (5 bases). Germline V gene sequence: CDR1 SGHRS, CDR2 YFSETQ. CDR3 length: 16 residues. V lost 4 bases to trimming and J lost 2 bases, with 15 bases between them.